This T cell receptor (beta chain) was recorded in a study of regulatory T cells in long-lasting Graves disease. This clonotype was seen repeatedly, ten times or more. TCR beta libraries were built with iRepertoire HTBI primers and Arm-PCR of CDR3 regions. As handled by the study authors: Samples revealed around 56 TRBV and 15 or so TRBJ segments. TCRdb called the multiplex PCR reads again in MiXCR, with one record for every CDR3 protein. The V and J calls come from TCRdb's annotation, not from the publication. The table shows approximately 300,000 distinct CDR3 sequences, with about a sixth occurring only once. The time point is: newly diagnosed GD, antithyroid drugs for less than 3 months. From RNA extracted from PBMCs, the TCR library was made. This sample comprised peripheral blood mononuclear cells (PBMCs), obtained at new diagnosis, from a patient treated with antithyroid drugs. The source is a female donor with Graves disease.

The DNA of the CDR3 is TGTGCCTGGAGTGGGCAGGGGGCCTACACCGGGGAGCTGTTTTTT. Translating gives CAWSGQGAYTGELFF. The J gene is TRBJ2-2, the V gene TRBV30; 8 positions agree with TRBD1. Germline CDR1 reads GTSNPN; CDR2 reads SVGIG (reference sequence). The trim removed 1 base at V and 3 bases at J, leaving 4 bases unmatched. CDR3 length: 15 residues.